The clone carrying this T cell receptor beta chain was recorded a few times. What it binds is not known. As for treatment: roughly ten-day PBMC culture with coronavirus spike peptide pools or control peptides (ViraFEST assay). This sample stems from a study of vaccination and CD4 T cells after COVID-19. Sequencing of the DNA from cultured CD4+ T cells was carried out with the Oncomine TCR Beta short-read assay. Via MiXCR, TCRdb re-called the PCR reads, giving one row per CDR3 protein. The data show 25,000 to 30,000 distinct CDR3 sequences, about 50% seen once. This CDR3 is built from 12 residues. The V end lost 6 bases, the J end lost 0 bases, and 5 bases lay between the germline ends. Germline V gene sequence: CDR1 MNHNS, CDR2 SASEGT.

This material consisted of CD4+ T cells from blood, cultured in vitro, taken before SARS-CoV-2 vaccination. The sequence was collected from a human donor who received a COVID-19 vaccine. The V call is TRBV6-1, the J call TRBJ2-5; D ambiguous. DNA for the CDR3: TGTGCCAGCAGCACTAACCAAGAGACCCAGTACTTC. Amino acids: CASSTNQETQYF.